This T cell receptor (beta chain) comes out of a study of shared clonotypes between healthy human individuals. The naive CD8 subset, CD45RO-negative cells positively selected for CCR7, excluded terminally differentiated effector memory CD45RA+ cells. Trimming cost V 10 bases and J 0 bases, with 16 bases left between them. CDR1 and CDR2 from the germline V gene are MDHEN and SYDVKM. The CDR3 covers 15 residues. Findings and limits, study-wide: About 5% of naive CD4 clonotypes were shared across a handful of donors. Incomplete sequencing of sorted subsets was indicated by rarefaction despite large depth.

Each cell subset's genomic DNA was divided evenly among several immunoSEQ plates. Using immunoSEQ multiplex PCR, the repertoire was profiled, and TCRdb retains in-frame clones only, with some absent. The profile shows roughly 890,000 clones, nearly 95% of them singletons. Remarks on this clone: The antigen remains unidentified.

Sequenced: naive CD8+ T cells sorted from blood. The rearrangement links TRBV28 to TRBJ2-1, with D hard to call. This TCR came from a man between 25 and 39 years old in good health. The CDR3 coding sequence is TGTGCCACCCGACTGGAAACCTTCTCCTACAATGAGCAGTTCTTC. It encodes CATRLETFSYNEQFF.